Following are 19 T cell receptor beta chains from one sample sequenced in a study of blood T cell repertoires in COVID-19. Sequenced by immunoSEQ multiplex PCR; TCRdb stores in-frame clones only, minus some. This table holds around 60,000 clones, about three quarters found once. Sequencing was done on a sample of peripheral blood. The receptors derive from a young man with COVID-19, enrolled during active disease.

This clone was counted a single time. The chain carries TRBV5-5 and TRBJ2-2, with TRBD1 matching 12 bases. In germline, CDR1 is SGHKS, CDR2 YYEKEE (reference sequence). J was trimmed by 4 bases and V by 0 bases; bases with no gene match: 4. The CDR3 contains 17 residues. The CDR3 reads CASSLEGQGAATGELFF. Written as DNA, the CDR3 is TGTGCCAGCAGCTTGGAGGGACAGGGGGCTGCCACCGGGGAGCTGTTTTTT.

This rearrangement joins TRBV4-3 to TRBJ2-2; 11 bases are shared with TRBD1. CDR3 size: 20 residues. J lost 5 bases, V lost 4 bases, and 18 bases had no gene match. The germline V gene has CDR1 LGHNA and CDR2 YSLEER. The CDR3 DNA is TGCGCCAGCAGCCCCATTAAGCTCCGGGACAGGGGGTCTACGACCGGGGAGCTGTTTTTT. It translates to CASSPIKLRDRGSTTGELFF.

The chain couples TRBV6-5 to TRBJ1-6, with D possibly matching TRBD1 (5 bases). The CDR3 is 16 amino acids. The V gene lost 0 bases and the J gene lost 6 bases, with 12 bases spanning the gap. Germline V gene data show CDR1 as MNHEY and CDR2 as SVGAGI. The CDR3 loop is CASSYSIRTPNSPLHF. CDR3 nucleotide sequence: TGTGCCAGCAGTTACTCGATACGGACACCTAATTCACCCCTCCACTTT.

This clone occurred a few times. The chain uses TRBV7-8 and TRBJ1-2; 9 bases agree with TRBD1. The germline V gene has CDR1 SGHVS and CDR2 FQNEAQ. The CDR3 totals 15 residues. V trimming: 3 bases; J trimming: 1 base; junction bases outside the gene matches: 3. The CDR3 nucleotides read TGTGCCAGCAGCTTCACAGGGGGCCTTAACTATGGCTACACCTTC. Its translation is CASSFTGGLNYGYTF.

The genes are TRBV4-2 and TRBJ2-5, with D tentatively TRBD2 (6 bases). The CDR3 has 13 residues. V was pared by 0 bases and J by 8 bases, with 10 bases between. CDR1 and CDR2 from the germline V gene are LGHNA and YNFKEQ. CDR3 nucleotide sequence: TGTGCCAGCAGCCAAGAGGGAGGCGATACCCAGTACTTC. Translated: CASSQEGGDTQYF.

This clone showed up just a few times. The J gene is TRBJ1-1, the V gene TRBV5-5; 7 nucleotides line up with TRBD1. Trimming cost V 1 base and J 3 bases; bases outside gene matches: 3. The CDR3 has 14 amino acids. From germline, CDR1 is SGHKS and CDR2 YYEKEE (reference sequence). This CDR3 reads CASSLITGDTEAFF. In DNA form, the CDR3 reads TGTGCCAGCAGCTTGATAACAGGGGACACTGAAGCTTTCTTT.

This sequence joins TRBV15 and TRBJ2-3; D is possibly TRBD2 (7 bases). Germline CDR1 is LNHNV and CDR2 is YYDKDF (reference sequence). Trimming cost V 3 bases and J 1 base, with 17 bases left between them. CDR3 length: 17 amino acids. In nucleotides, the CDR3 is TGTGCCACCAGCAGGGATCTTGGGGGGGCCCGCACAGATACGCAGTATTTT. Amino acids: CATSRDLGGARTDTQYF.

This chain joins TRBV5-5 and TRBJ2-3; D uncertain. The length of the CDR3 is 12 residues. Germline-derived CDR1 and CDR2 are SGHKS and YYEKEE (reference sequence). V was pared by 0 bases and J by 6 bases, with 5 bases between. The CDR3 DNA sequence: TGTGCCAGCAGCTTGGGGAGTGATACGCAGTATTTT. It yields the protein CASSLGSDTQYF.

The chain carries TRBV27 and TRBJ2-3, with D maybe TRBD1 (5 bases). Germline V lookup: CDR1 MNHEY, CDR2 SMNVEV (reference sequence). CDR3 length equals 15 residues. Between the trimmed V and J ends, which lost 6 bases and 6 bases, there was a span of 19 bases. The CDR3, as DNA: TGTGCCAGCAGCTTAACGGCAGGGCCAGGGGATACGCAGTATTTT. This codes for CASSLTAGPGDTQYF.

The chain is built from TRBV5-6 and TRBJ1-6; D gene unclear. CDR3 length: 15 amino acids. V lost 4 bases and J 0 bases, leaving 8 bases between the germline ends. Germline CDR1 reads SGHDT; CDR2 reads YYEEEE. In nucleotides, the CDR3 is TGTGCCAGCAGCCTCACAAGCTCCTATAATTCACCCCTCCACTTT. Its translation: CASSLTSSYNSPLHF.

The V call is TRBV14, the J call TRBJ1-5; no reliable D call. The length of the CDR3 is 14 residues. CDR1 SGHDN and CDR2 FVKESK come from the germline V gene. Trimming cost V 4 bases and J 3 bases, with 10 bases left between them. The CDR3 DNA is TGTGCCAGCAGCCTAACCGGGGACAATCAGCCCCAGCATTTT. Encoded protein: CASSLTGDNQPQHF.

This chain joins TRBV20-1 and TRBJ1-5; D uncertain. This CDR3 spans 17 amino acids. Germline assignment: CDR1 DFQATT and CDR2 SNEGSKA (reference sequence). V lost 3 bases to trimming and J lost 1 base, with 19 bases between them. In DNA form, the CDR3 reads TGCAGTGCTAGTCGTAGCGGTGGGGATCGGAGCAATCAGCCCCAGCATTTT. Its protein product is CSASRSGGDRSNQPQHF.

The sample holds one count of this clone. The chain links TRBV7-3 to TRBJ1-3; TRBD1 matches 11 bases. This CDR3 spans 14 amino acids. Germline CDR1 is SGHTA and CDR2 is FQGTGA. This CDR3 is CARDRGMTGNTIYF. The CDR3 DNA is TGTGCAAGGGACAGGGGGATGACTGGAAACACCATATATTTT.

This chain uses TRBV21-1 with TRBJ2-5; the table's D call, TRBD1, has no DNA check behind it. TRBV21-1 is an annotated pseudogene. CDR3 length: 17 amino acids. The CDR3 is CASSKPSTGHRQETQYF. The CDR3 coding sequence is TGTGCCAGCAGCAAACCTAGTACAGGGCACCGTCAAGAGACCCAGTACTTC.

CDR3 coding DNA: TGTGCCAGCAGCCAATCAGCGGCCCAGGCGAAGCTTTATTTT. Its translation: CASSQSAAQAKLYF. The V and J genes are TRBV3-1 (or the pseudogene TRBV3-2) and TRBJ2-3; tentative D call: TRBD2 (5 bases). Germline CDR1 and CDR2: LGHDT and YNNKEL (reference sequence). Between the trimmed V and J ends, which lost 2 bases and 15 bases, there was a span of 21 bases. The CDR3 is made up of 14 amino acids.

The V gene is TRBV5-1, the J gene TRBJ2-2; 7 bases are a match to TRBD1. The CDR3 has 19 amino acids. Germline V lookup: CDR1 SGHRS, CDR2 YFSETQ. The V gene end was trimmed by 4 bases and the J gene end by 0 bases; junction bases not matched to a gene: 15. The CDR3 sequence: CASSPRQGSVGANTGELFF. For the CDR3, the DNA is TGCGCCAGCAGCCCACGACAGGGAAGTGTAGGCGCGAACACCGGGGAGCTGTTTTTT.

The chain joins TRBV7-8 to TRBJ2-5; a possible D gene is TRBD2 (5 bases). Germline values: CDR1 SGHVS, CDR2 FQNEAQ. V was clipped by 6 bases and J by 5 bases, with 10 bases between them. The CDR3 loop spans 12 amino acids. This CDR3 is CASSTRGETQYF. The CDR3 coding sequence is TGTGCCAGCAGTACCCGGGGTGAGACCCAGTACTTC.

The chain employs TRBV7-3 and TRBJ2-3; 7 bases map to TRBD2. The CDR3 is 16 residues long. Germline-derived CDR1 and CDR2 are SGHTA and FQGTGA. With V trimmed by 6 bases and J by 2 bases, 11 bases remained unmatched. CDR3 bases: TGTGCCAGCAGGTTCCGATCCGGGACTAACACAGATACGCAGTATTTT. It is translated as CASRFRSGTNTDTQYF.

The CDR3 sequence is CASSPSGGMYYGYTF. In DNA form, the CDR3 reads TGTGCCAGCAGCCCCTCAGGGGGCATGTATTATGGCTACACCTTC. The gene calls are TRBV7-2 and TRBJ1-2; 8 bases are shared with TRBD1. The V gene end was trimmed by 5 bases and the J gene end by 5 bases; junction bases not matched to a gene: 10. The CDR3 has 15 residues. Germline V CDR1 and CDR2: SGHTA, FQGNSA.